The next 17 T cell receptor beta chains were all read from a single sample in a study of response to subunit inactivated influenza vaccine. TCRdb passed the RT-PCR reads through MiXCR, listing each CDR3 protein once. The sample holds hundreds of thousands of distinct CDR3 sequences, about 15% seen once. The sample here was PBMCs from blood, taken less than 15 days before vaccination. These receptors were collected from a man aged 45-65 years who received an inactivated influenza vaccine.

The chain has TRBV3-1 and TRBJ1-1, with D tentatively TRBD1 (5 bases). Germline V CDR1 and CDR2: LGHDT, YNNKEL (reference sequence). This CDR3 is 15 amino acids long. V was cut by 1 base and J by 3 bases, with 12 bases left in between. For the CDR3, the DNA is TGTGCCAGCAGCCAAGTATGGGGCGCGGACACTGAAGCTTTCTTT. It is translated as CASSQVWGADTEAFF.

This chain uses TRBV11-3 with TRBJ2-1, with D possibly being TRBD1 (5 bases). The CDR3 consists of 15 residues. Looked up from germline, CDR1 is SGHNT and CDR2 is YENEEA. The V gene lost 5 bases and the J gene lost 6 bases, with 17 bases spanning the gap. CDR3 sequence reads: CASSPNHGRANEQFF. The CDR3 DNA is TGTGCCAGCAGCCCCAACCACGGCAGGGCCAATGAGCAGTTCTTC.

There are a few counts of this clonotype. The chain joins TRBV7-8 to TRBJ2-7, with unresolved D. The V end lost 1 base, the J end lost 3 bases, and 7 bases lay between the germline ends. The length of the CDR3 is 13 residues. In germline, CDR1 is SGHVS, CDR2 FQNEAQ. CDR3 in DNA: TGTGCCAGCAGCTTAGGACGACACTACGAGCAGTACTTC. The encoded protein is CASSLGRHYEQYF.

This clonotype appeared a few times. The CDR3 loop is CASSESNSGVYGYTF. As DNA, the CDR3 is TGCGCCAGCAGTGAGTCGAATTCCGGAGTCTATGGCTACACCTTC. V gene TRBV10-1 combines with J gene TRBJ1-2, with unresolved D. Trimming removed 0 bases from V and 4 bases from J, with 12 bases in between. The CDR3 extends over 15 amino acids. Germline V CDR1 and CDR2: WNHNN, SYGVQD (reference sequence).

This clonotype has just a few counts. The chain carries TRBV3-1 and TRBJ1-1, with no clear D. This CDR3 is built from 11 residues. CDR1 LGHDT and CDR2 YNNKEL come from the germline V gene (reference sequence). With 9 bases removed from V and 4 bases from J, the gap between germline ends came to 9 bases. CDR3 sequence (DNA): TGTGCCAGTGGACGGTCCACTGAAGCTTTCTTT. Amino acids: CASGRSTEAFF.

The rearrangement uses TRBV5-1 and TRBJ1-1; tentatively, D is TRBD1 (6 bases). V lost 4 bases, J lost 6 bases, and 19 bases lay in between. CDR1 is SGHRS and CDR2 is YFSETQ in the germline V gene. The CDR3 spans 15 residues. The CDR3 DNA sequence: TGCGCCAGCAGCCTGACGGGTGAGGGGGTCTCTGAAGCTTTCTTT. It is translated as CASSLTGEGVSEAFF.

This chain links TRBV10-3 with TRBJ2-1; D is possibly TRBD2 (5 bases). The CDR3 sequence is 16 residues long. Trimming shortened V by 0 bases and J by 0 bases, and 9 bases separated the two germline ends. CDR1 and CDR2 (germline): ENHRY, SYGVKD. The CDR3 nucleotides read TGTGCCATCAGTGAGTCGAGGGCGAGCTCCTACAATGAGCAGTTCTTC. Its translation is CAISESRASSYNEQFF.

The CDR3, as DNA: TGTGCCAGCAGTTTAGTTTTAGGGTCGGCAGAGACCCAGTACTTC. Protein sequence: CASSLVLGSAETQYF. The chain is built from TRBV28 and TRBJ2-5; D remains unclear. The germline V gene has CDR1 MDHEN and CDR2 SYDVKM. V lost 2 bases, J lost 4 bases, and 14 bases lay in between. The CDR3 has 15 amino acids.

This clonotype was recorded many times. The rearrangement joins TRBV4-3 to TRBJ2-3; 8 bases are shared with TRBD2. This CDR3 has 15 residues. Germline V gene lookup returns CDR1 LGHNA and CDR2 YSLEER. The ends lost 4 bases at V and 4 bases at J; junction bases unmatched: 7. The CDR3 DNA reads TGCGCCAGCAGCCCAAGAGCGGGAGCCCCAGATACGCAGTATTTT. Encoded protein: CASSPRAGAPDTQYF.

The V and J genes are TRBV11-2 and TRBJ1-6, with D uncertain. V lost 0 bases to trimming and J lost 13 bases, with 16 bases between them. Per germline, CDR1 SGHAT and CDR2 FQNNGV. This CDR3 is 15 amino acids long. DNA for the CDR3: TGTGCCAGCAGCTTAGATAGGTCGATTTACTCTCCCCTCCACTTT. It yields the protein CASSLDRSIYSPLHF.

The chain links TRBV12-3 or TRBV12-4 to TRBJ2-5, with TRBD1 as a possible D gene (6 bases). Trimming removed 4 bases at V and 2 bases at J, with 17 bases between. The CDR3 sequence is 16 residues long. The CDR3 is CASSWETDRLQETQYF. The CDR3 bases are TGTGCCAGCAGTTGGGAGACCGACAGGCTTCAAGAGACCCAGTACTTC.

This clonotype was recorded a few times. The gene calls are TRBV10-3 and TRBJ1-4; D is undetermined. CDR3 size: 13 residues. The germline gives CDR1 ENHRY, CDR2 SYGVKD. The V gene lost 4 bases and the J gene lost 4 bases, with 7 bases spanning the gap. The DNA for the CDR3 is TGTGCCATCAGTGTGGCAGATAATGAAAAACTGTTTTTT. Its protein is CAISVADNEKLFF.

This clonotype appeared once. The gene calls are TRBV27 and TRBJ2-6; D possibly corresponds to TRBD2 (6 bases). V was cut by 7 bases and J by 2 bases, with 12 bases left in between. The length of the CDR3 is 15 residues. Germline CDR1 and CDR2: MNHEY and SMNVEV (reference sequence). CDR3 in amino acids: CASTPTGAGANVLTF. The CDR3 DNA reads TGTGCCAGCACCCCAACGGGGGCTGGGGCCAACGTCCTGACTTTC.

This clonotype has just a few counts. In DNA, the CDR3 is TGTGCCAGCAGTAAGGATCCTCTGTATAGTAGCACAGATACGCAGTATTTT. It codes for CASSKDPLYSSTDTQYF. The chain employs TRBV7-9 and TRBJ2-3; D is ambiguous. V lost 6 bases, J lost 0 bases, and 19 bases lay in between. Germline V CDR1 and CDR2: SEHNR, FQNEAQ (reference sequence). The CDR3 extends over 17 amino acids.

The chain has TRBV4-1 and TRBJ2-1; D not resolved. The germline V and J ends were trimmed by 1 base and 6 bases, with 10 bases remaining between them. Germline V gene sequence: CDR1 MGHRA, CDR2 YSYEKL. CDR3 length: 14 residues. CDR3 nucleotides: TGCGCCAGCAGCCAAGTTGCTGTGGTCAATGAGCAGTTCTTC. Encoded protein: CASSQVAVVNEQFF.

The chain is built from TRBV18 and TRBJ2-5; TRBD1 aligns across 7 bases. Unmatched junction bases numbered 6, after V lost 4 bases and J lost 4 bases. The germline V gene encodes CDR1 KGHSH and CDR2 LQKENI. The CDR3 is 14 residues long. Written as DNA, the CDR3 is TGTGCCAGCTCACTAGGCAACAGGGGAGAGACCCAGTACTTC. Protein: CASSLGNRGETQYF.

Only a few counts were recorded for this clonotype. CDR3 protein: CASSFTGGGNTEAFF. CDR3 DNA: TGCGCCAGCAGCTTTACAGGGGGCGGAAACACTGAAGCTTTCTTT. The chain links TRBV5-1 to TRBJ1-1; 9 bases are a match to TRBD1. The CDR3 spans 15 residues. The J segment lost 2 bases and the V segment lost 2 bases, leaving 4 bases of the junction unmatched. Germline-derived CDR1 and CDR2 are SGHRS and YFSETQ.